Listed below are T cell receptor beta chains from one sample, sequenced in a study of T cell repertoires in cytomegalovirus infection. One entry per CDR3 protein results from TCRdb running MiXCR on the reads. The table records around 740,000 distinct CDR3 sequences, about 40% of them present only once. Sequenced sample: PBMCs. The origin of the receptors is a human donor in good health (CMV status not recorded). Some clones in this sample may be carry-over from other donors' samples. Each CDR3 is given without its conserved first and last residue. Fields, in order: D gene, V gene, J gene, CDR3 protein. A D gene is named only where the DNA matches it firmly.

>NA|TRBV12-3/TRBV12-4|TRBJ1-5
ASSPRALKSNQPQH
>NA|TRBV7-9|TRBJ1-1
ASSAQQGGPTEAF
>NA|TRBV12-3/TRBV12-4|TRBJ2-7
ASTPFGLVEQY
>NA|TRBV7-6|TRBJ1-2
ASSSDWTPGYT
>NA|TRBV3-1|TRBJ1-3
ASSPSWDGSGNTIY
>NA|TRBV5-4|TRBJ2-1
ASSLGGRETYNEQF
>TRBD1|TRBV6-2/TRBV6-3|TRBJ1-5
ASSGAGTANQPQH
>NA|TRBV28|TRBJ1-1
ASSLPRGGNTEAF
>TRBD2|TRBV12-3/TRBV12-4|TRBJ2-3
ASSPPGAGGPDTQY
>TRBD2|TRBV19|TRBJ2-2
ASSIHPGLADYQNTGELF
>NA|TRBV28|TRBJ2-1
ASSAHGRTYNEQF
>NA|TRBV7-8|TRBJ2-1
ASNWGNEQF
>NA|TRBV7-8|TRBJ1-1
ASSFSRLNTEAF
>NA|TRBV7-6|TRBJ1-2
ASSEYRERDGYT
>NA|TRBV6-6|TRBJ1-2
ASSLGGAVNYGYT
>NA|TRBV19|TRBJ2-7
ASSIMGSSYEQY
>NA|TRBV6-1|TRBJ1-5
ASIGQILNQPQH
>NA|TRBV6-1|TRBJ2-2
ASSEHIRTGELF
>NA|TRBV19|TRBJ2-2
ASSMNSVNTGELF
>NA|TRBV20-1|TRBJ2-1
SASRGAGLDEQF
>TRBD2|TRBV19|TRBJ2-1
ASSLSGRPDEQF
>TRBD1|TRBV7-6|TRBJ1-3
ASSLATRTGAGNTIY
>NA|TRBV28|TRBJ1-6
ATKGTRGSPLH
>TRBD1|TRBV6-1|TRBJ1-5
ASRPRTGTVNQPQH
>NA|TRBV6-2/TRBV6-3|TRBJ2-5
ASSPGPDQETQY
>NA|TRBV7-3|TRBJ1-3
AISLRPAGSSSSGNTIY
>TRBD1|TRBV5-1|TRBJ1-1
ASQRTGGTEAF
>NA|TRBV11-2|TRBJ1-1
ASSSGRKRGRDTEAF
>NA|TRBV5-6|TRBJ2-2
ASSLGAGESGTGELF
>NA|TRBV6-6|TRBJ1-4
ASSTLRLDWRAEKMF
>NA|TRBV19|TRBJ1-1
ASSISLGGTEAF
>NA|TRBV7-9|TRBJ1-4
ASSAGRDATNEKLF
>NA|TRBV5-5|TRBJ2-4
ASSSFLPLAKNIQY
>TRBD1|TRBV6-4|TRBJ1-2
ASPRDRGGGNYGYT
>TRBD2|TRBV15|TRBJ2-3
ATSRVRKRTAGGPSTDTQY
>NA|TRBV7-2|TRBJ2-7
ASSRTLHYEQY
>TRBD2|TRBV6-8|TRBJ2-3
ASSYFAGADTQY
>TRBD2|TRBV7-6|TRBJ2-1
ASSLGGLAGSPF
>NA|TRBV28|TRBJ2-1
ASSPPGGPHNEQF
>TRBD2|TRBV4-1|TRBJ2-5
ASSIVAGGETQY
>NA|TRBV10-2|TRBJ1-5
ASREHLNQPQH
>NA|TRBV7-9|TRBJ2-7
ASSPPGGGTKSYEQY
>NA|TRBV9|TRBJ2-7
ASSVGTASTYEQY
>TRBD1|TRBV7-6|TRBJ2-7
ASSLGGGGDRGFREQY
>NA|TRBV6-1|TRBJ2-2
ASTRLDTGELF
>NA|TRBV7-2|TRBJ2-6
ASSRREGFSGANVLT
>NA|TRBV5-8|TRBJ2-1
ASSLAGLLSSYNEQF
>TRBD2|TRBV27|TRBJ2-2
ASRLIGTTNTGELF
>NA|TRBV12-3/TRBV12-4|TRBJ1-1
ASSRLRAQDRVAF
>NA|TRBV28|TRBJ2-5
ASSLTKKETQY
>NA|TRBV5-1|TRBJ1-4
ASSLERGGTRNEKLF
>TRBD1|TRBV7-2|TRBJ2-1
ASSPTKTGGSYNEQF
>TRBD2|TRBV19|TRBJ2-7
ASSISGTKTYEQY
>TRBD1|TRBV5-1|TRBJ2-5
ASSRGQGFQETQY